The 5 T cell receptor beta chains listed next were all sequenced from one sample in a study of T cell responses to AZD1222 COVID-19 vaccine. Repertoires were generated with immunoSEQ multiplex PCR, while TCRdb's copy carries only in-frame clones and drops some. Among over 95,000 clones, approximately 93% were seen once, and the ten largest hold approximately 4.9%. The sequencing here drew on peripheral blood, taken on day 0 of AZD1222 vaccination. The receptor source for this set is an adult in good health.

The chain uses TRBV4-3 and TRBJ2-4; a possible D gene is TRBD2 (6 bases). Germline V gene sequence: CDR1 LGHNA, CDR2 YSLEER. Trimming removed 1 base at V and 3 bases at J, with 13 bases between. This CDR3 has 16 residues. As DNA, the CDR3 is TGCGCCAGCAGCCAAGTCGGGGGACTGAGCAAAAACATTCAGTACTTC. As protein: CASSQVGGLSKNIQYF.

The chain couples TRBV9 to TRBJ1-6; D might be TRBD1 (5 bases). V was shortened by 5 bases and J by 7 bases, with 16 bases between the two germline ends. This CDR3 comprises 15 residues. Germline V gives CDR1 SGDLS, CDR2 YYNGEE. The CDR3: CASSEGSGANSPLHF. DNA for the CDR3: TGTGCCAGCAGTGAGGGGTCAGGAGCAAATTCACCCCTCCACTTT.

This chain connects TRBV7-3 to TRBJ2-3; D uncertain. The CDR3 covers 15 residues. V lost 0 bases and J lost 0, with 7 bases in between. Per the germline V gene, CDR1 is SGHTA and CDR2 is FQGTGA. The CDR3 DNA reads TGTGCCAGCAGCTTAACGTTGGGCAGCACAGATACGCAGTATTTT. The encoded protein is CASSLTLGSTDTQYF.

This chain connects TRBV6-5 to TRBJ2-3; D is perhaps TRBD1 or TRBD2 (6 bases each). V shed 11 bases and J shed 2 bases, with 17 bases lying between them. Per germline, CDR1 MNHEY and CDR2 SVGAGI. The CDR3 totals 14 residues. This chain's CDR3 is CAGGHGGDTDTQYF. For the CDR3, the DNA is TGTGCCGGGGGGCACGGGGGAGACACAGATACGCAGTATTTT.

In its sample, this clone was seen once. V is TRBV7-9 and J is TRBJ1-1, with D hard to call. The CDR3 covers 12 residues. Trimming left V 2 bases short and J 5 bases short, with 6 bases between. Germline CDR1 SEHNR, CDR2 FQNEAQ (reference sequence). The CDR3 sequence: CASSLHGTEAFF. The CDR3 bases are TGTGCCAGCAGCTTACACGGGACTGAAGCTTTCTTT.